This T cell receptor (beta chain) is from a study of cytomegalovirus exposure and HLA in healthy donors. General study results and limits: In vitro assays verified that three CMV-associated chains recognized CMV antigens specifically.

A word on this clone: Antigen specificity is unknown.

60 Vbeta and 13 Jbeta primers were used in PCR. The data were produced by immunoSEQ multiplex PCR, yet TCRdb's version contains in-frame clones alone and is incomplete. The sample records 100,000 to 150,000 clones, 83% being singletons. Germline CDR1 is SGHVS and CDR2 is FQNEAQ. The CDR3 loop spans 14 amino acids. With 5 bases removed from V and 2 bases from J, the gap between germline ends came to 13 bases. The chain links TRBV7-8 to TRBJ2-7; perhaps TRBD2 as D (6 bases). This TCR came from a middle-aged woman in good health and CMV-seropositive. Sequenced material: PBMCs. The CDR3 nucleotides are TGTGCCAGCAGCCCAAGCGGGTCCGCCTACGAGCAGTACTTC. As protein: CASSPSGSAYEQYF.